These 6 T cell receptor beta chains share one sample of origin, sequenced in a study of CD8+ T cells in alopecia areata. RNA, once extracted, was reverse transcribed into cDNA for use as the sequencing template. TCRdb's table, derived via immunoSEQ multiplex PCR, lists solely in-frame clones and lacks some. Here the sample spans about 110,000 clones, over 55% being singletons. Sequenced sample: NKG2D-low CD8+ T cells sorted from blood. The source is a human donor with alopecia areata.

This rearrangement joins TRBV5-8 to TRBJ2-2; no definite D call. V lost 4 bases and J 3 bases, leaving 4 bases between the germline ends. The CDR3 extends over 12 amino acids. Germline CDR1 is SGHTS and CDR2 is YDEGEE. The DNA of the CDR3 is TGTGCCAGCAGCAGAGACACCGGGGAGCTGTTTTTT. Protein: CASSRDTGELFF. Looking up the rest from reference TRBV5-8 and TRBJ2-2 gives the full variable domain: EAGVTQSPTHLIKTRGQQATLRCSPISGHTSVYWYQQALGLGLQFLLWYDEGEERNRGNFPPRFSGRQFPNYSSELNVNALELEDSALYLCASSRDTGELFFGEGSRLTVL.

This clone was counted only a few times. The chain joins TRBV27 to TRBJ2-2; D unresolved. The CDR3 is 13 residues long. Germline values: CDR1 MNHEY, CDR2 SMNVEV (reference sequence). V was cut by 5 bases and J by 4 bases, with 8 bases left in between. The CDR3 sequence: CASSIHLTGELFF. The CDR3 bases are TGTGCCAGCAGTATACACCTCACCGGGGAGCTGTTTTTT.

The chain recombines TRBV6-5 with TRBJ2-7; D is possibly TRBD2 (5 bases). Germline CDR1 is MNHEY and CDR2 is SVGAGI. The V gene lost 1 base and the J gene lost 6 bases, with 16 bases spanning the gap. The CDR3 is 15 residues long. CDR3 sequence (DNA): TGTGCCAGCAGTTACTGGCTACCCGGAGAGGGCGAGCAGTACTTC. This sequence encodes CASSYWLPGEGEQYF.

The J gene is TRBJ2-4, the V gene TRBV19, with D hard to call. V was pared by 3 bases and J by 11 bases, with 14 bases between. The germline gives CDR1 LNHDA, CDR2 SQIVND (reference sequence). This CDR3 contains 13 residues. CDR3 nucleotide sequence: TGTGCCAGTAGTATTGCCATCGGCTCCCTTCAGTACTTC. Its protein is CASSIAIGSLQYF.

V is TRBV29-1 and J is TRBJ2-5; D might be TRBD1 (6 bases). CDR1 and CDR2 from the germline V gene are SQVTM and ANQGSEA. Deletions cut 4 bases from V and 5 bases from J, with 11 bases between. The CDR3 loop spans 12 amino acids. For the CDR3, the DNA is TGCAGCGTTGGCGCAGGGGAGGAGACCCAGTACTTC. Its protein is CSVGAGEETQYF.

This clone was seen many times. CDR3 sequence: CASSPPDRLYNEQFF. As DNA, the CDR3 is TGTGCCAGCTCACCCCCGGACAGGCTATACAATGAGCAGTTCTTC. This chain joins TRBV18 and TRBJ2-1; 7 nucleotides match TRBD1. Trimming cost V 3 bases and J 4 bases; bases outside gene matches: 6. CDR3 length equals 15 residues. CDR1 KGHSH and CDR2 LQKENI come from the germline V gene.